The next 21 T cell receptor beta chains were all read from a single sample in a study of T cell changes during pregnancy in multiple sclerosis. The table came from immunoSEQ multiplex PCR; TCRdb's copy has only in-frame clones and leaves some out. The sample lists about 85,000 clones, roughly 90% occurring once. Here the sequenced sample was peripheral blood, taken in the first trimester of pregnancy. The receptor source for this set is a female donor with multiple sclerosis, enrolled in a pregnancy study.

This clone was seen a few times. The gene calls are TRBV7-2 and TRBJ1-2, with D possibly TRBD1 on 6 matching bases. V shed 6 bases and J shed 7 bases, with 15 bases lying between them. The CDR3 covers 13 residues. Germline CDR1 is SGHTA and CDR2 is FQGNSA. CDR3 sequence reads: CASSRAGAGGYTF. The DNA of the CDR3 is TGTGCCAGCAGTCGAGCAGGGGCGGGTGGCTACACCTTC.

The chain recombines TRBV6-1 with TRBJ1-5; 8 bases match TRBD1. CDR3 length equals 15 residues. From germline, CDR1 is MNHNS and CDR2 SASEGT. V lost 7 bases to trimming and J lost 5 bases; unmatched junction nucleotides: 10. The CDR3 here is CASNAGTGVYQPQHF. Here the CDR3 DNA reads TGTGCCAGCAATGCCGGGACAGGCGTATATCAGCCCCAGCATTTT.

The chain couples TRBV28 to TRBJ2-1; D might be TRBD2 (5 bases). V was cut by 5 bases and J by 10 bases, with 12 bases left in between. This CDR3 has 12 residues. Germline-derived CDR1 and CDR2 are MDHEN and SYDVKM. The DNA of the CDR3 is TGTGCCAGCAGTCCCCGGTTAGCGGAGCAGTTCTTC. Amino acid sequence: CASSPRLAEQFF. The whole variable domain, filled in from reference TRBV28 and TRBJ2-1, reads DVKVTQSSRYLVKRTGEKVFLECVQDMDHENMFWYRQDPGLGLRLIYFSYDVKMKEKGDIPEGYSVSREKKERFSLILESASTNQTSMYLCASSPRLAEQFFGPGTRLTVL.

This chain's CDR3 is CASSLLAGAYEQYF. The CDR3 DNA is TGTGCCAGCAGCTTACTTGCAGGGGCCTACGAGCAGTACTTC. The rearrangement joins TRBV7-9 to TRBJ2-7, with D possibly being TRBD1 (6 bases). V was pared by 2 bases and J by 2 bases, with 10 bases between. This CDR3 contains 14 residues. The V gene's germline CDR1 is SEHNR and CDR2 FQNEAQ (reference sequence).

The chain combines TRBV15 with TRBJ2-6; D uncertain. Trimming stripped 1 base from V and 0 bases from J, with 7 bases between. The CDR3 loop spans 16 amino acids. In germline, CDR1 is LNHNV, CDR2 YYDKDF (reference sequence). CDR3 in amino acids: CATSRAQISGANVLTF. The CDR3 DNA reads as TGTGCCACCAGCAGAGCTCAGATCTCTGGGGCCAACGTCCTGACTTTC.

The rearrangement uses TRBV4-1 and TRBJ1-5, with TRBD1 matching 7 bases. CDR1 and CDR2 from the germline V gene are MGHRA and YSYEKL. This CDR3 is built from 16 residues. V lost 4 bases and J lost 3; bases outside the gene matches: 9. The CDR3 nucleotides are TGCGCCAGCAGCCCAGAAGGGACAGCACACAATCAGCCCCAGCATTTT. Amino acid sequence: CASSPEGTAHNQPQHF.

This clone has more than one count but fewer than ten. The chain couples TRBV7-9 to TRBJ2-3; perhaps TRBD2 as D (5 bases). V lost 8 bases to trimming and J lost 0 bases, with 15 bases between them. Germline CDR1 reads SEHNR; CDR2 reads FQNEAQ (reference sequence). The CDR3 has 15 amino acids. CDR3 protein: CASGAGGTSTDTQYF. The CDR3, as DNA: TGTGCCAGCGGCGCGGGTGGCACTAGCACAGATACGCAGTATTTT.

The chain uses TRBV28 and TRBJ2-2; D unresolved. V shed 3 bases and J shed 4 bases, with 9 bases lying between them. The CDR3 loop spans 14 amino acids. Germline V lookup: CDR1 MDHEN, CDR2 SYDVKM. CDR3: CASSFNWATGELFF. In DNA, the CDR3 is TGTGCCAGCAGTTTTAATTGGGCCACCGGGGAGCTGTTTTTT.

V gene TRBV5-1 combines with J gene TRBJ2-7, with D unresolved. Trimming removed 1 base from V and 3 bases from J, with 11 bases in between. CDR1 is SGHRS, CDR2 YFSETQ, per germline. The CDR3 is 14 amino acids. CDR3 sequence reads: CASSLKAGFYEQYF. The CDR3 bases are TGCGCCAGCAGCTTGAAGGCAGGTTTCTACGAGCAGTACTTC.

The V gene is TRBV5-1, the J gene TRBJ1-4; 9 bases fit TRBD1. There are 15 residues in the CDR3. Per germline, CDR1 SGHRS and CDR2 YFSETQ. The ends lost 0 bases at V and 7 bases at J; junction bases unmatched: 4. The CDR3 sequence is CASSLEQGAGEKLFF. CDR3 sequence (DNA): TGCGCCAGCAGCTTGGAACAGGGGGCGGGTGAAAAACTGTTTTTT. Looking up the rest from reference TRBV5-1 and TRBJ1-4 gives the full variable domain: KAGVTQTPRYLIKTRGQQVTLSCSPISGHRSVSWYQQTPGQGLQFLFEYFSETQRNKGNFPGRFSGRQFSNSRSEMNVSTLELGDSALYLCASSLEQGAGEKLFFGSGTQLSVL.

This sequence joins TRBV19 and TRBJ1-1; 8 bases align to TRBD1. Germline V gene lookup returns CDR1 LNHDA and CDR2 SQIVND (reference sequence). The J segment lost 6 bases and the V segment lost 3 bases, leaving 12 bases of the junction unmatched. The CDR3 spans 16 residues. The CDR3 loop reads CASSIGQGAWASEAFF. The DNA of the CDR3 is TGTGCCAGTAGTATCGGGCAGGGGGCCTGGGCTTCTGAAGCTTTCTTT.

The chain recombines TRBV7-9 with TRBJ2-1, with TRBD1 identical over 11 bases. After removal of 4 bases from V and 8 bases from J, the junction contained 7 bases not matched to a gene. The CDR3 runs to 15 residues. Germline CDR1 reads SEHNR; CDR2 reads FQNEAQ (reference sequence). CDR3 bases: TGTGCCAGCAGCTCCGGACAGGGGGCACCGGATGAGCAGTTCTTC. Protein sequence: CASSSGQGAPDEQFF. Complete variable domain (other parts from reference TRBV7-9 and TRBJ2-1): DTGVSQNPRHKITKRGQNVTFRCDPISEHNRLYWYRQTLGQGPEFLTYFQNEAQLEKSRLLSDRFSAERPKGSFSTLEIQRTEQGDSAMYLCASSSGQGAPDEQFFGPGTRLTVL.

The CDR3 DNA is TGTGCCAGCAGTCGAGGGACAATAAGCTATGGCTACACCTTC. This codes for CASSRGTISYGYTF. J is TRBJ1-2 and V is TRBV27, with a tentative D call TRBD1 (6 bases). V was cut by 5 bases and J by 4 bases, with 14 bases left in between. Germline lookup yields CDR1 MNHEY and CDR2 SMNVEV (reference sequence). The CDR3 length is 14 residues.

V usage is TRBV6-1 and J usage is TRBJ1-1; D perhaps matches TRBD1 (5 bases). Looked up from germline, CDR1 is MNHNS and CDR2 is SASEGT. V lost 4 bases and J lost 6, with 9 bases in between. This CDR3 comprises 12 residues. CDR3 in DNA: TGTGCCAGCAGTGCCCTGACAGCTGAAGCTTTCTTT. Translating gives CASSALTAEAFF.

The chain is built from TRBV5-1 and TRBJ2-1, with 7 bases matching TRBD1. Trimming cost V 3 bases and J 7 bases; bases outside gene matches: 13. Germline V lookup: CDR1 SGHRS, CDR2 YFSETQ. The CDR3 has 16 residues. This CDR3 reads CASSYRQGEVRNEQFF. In nucleotides, the CDR3 is TGCGCCAGCAGCTACCGACAGGGTGAAGTTAGGAATGAGCAGTTCTTC.

The table lists this clone with a count of one. The chain uses TRBV5-1 and TRBJ2-7; the match to TRBD2 covers 8 bases. This CDR3 has 13 amino acids. Trimming cost V 5 bases and J 3 bases; bases outside gene matches: 4. CDR1 and CDR2 from the germline V gene are SGHRS and YFSETQ. The CDR3 sequence is CASRPGTSYEQYF. For the CDR3, the DNA is TGCGCCAGCAGACCCGGGACTAGCTACGAGCAGTACTTC.

Only one count was recorded for this clone. The chain employs TRBV7-3 and TRBJ2-1; D is possibly TRBD1 (5 bases). In germline, CDR1 is SGHTA, CDR2 FQGTGA. This CDR3 contains 15 residues. Trimming took 3 bases from V and 1 from J, leaving 10 bases between them. The chain's CDR3 is CASSLGQGSYNEQFF. The CDR3 region has the DNA TGTGCCAGCAGCTTGGGCCAGGGATCCTACAATGAGCAGTTCTTC.

By share, this clone ranks as large. J is TRBJ2-1 and V is TRBV7-9; maybe TRBD2 (6 bases). V was trimmed by 3 bases and J by 4 bases, leaving 13 bases between them. The CDR3 is 15 residues long. Germline loops: CDR1 SEHNR, CDR2 FQNEAQ (reference sequence). Here the CDR3 DNA reads TGTGCCAGCAGCTTCGAGGGCGGGACGTACAATGAGCAGTTCTTC. Amino acid sequence: CASSFEGGTYNEQFF.

The rearrangement joins TRBV19 to TRBJ2-1; TRBD2 matches 9 bases. The CDR3 runs to 16 residues. CDR1 is LNHDA, CDR2 SQIVND, per germline (reference sequence). The V and J ends lost 2 bases and 7 bases, in that order; junction bases with no gene match: 9. The CDR3 DNA is TGTGCCAGTAGTATAAGGGCTAGCGGGATGGGTAATGAGCAGTTCTTC. It yields the protein CASSIRASGMGNEQFF.

The rearrangement joins TRBV29-1 to TRBJ2-5; no firm D call. Germline loops: CDR1 SQVTM, CDR2 ANQGSEA. This CDR3 has 11 residues. V was trimmed by 1 base and J by 7 bases, leaving 7 bases between them. For the CDR3, the DNA is TGCAGCGTTGAAGCGGTCGGGACCCAGTACTTC. This translates into CSVEAVGTQYF.

Comment on this clone: A junction boundary mismatches the germline segment, possibly from a read error. CDR3 region: CASSPLARDRAGWREVFDEQYF. CDR3 nucleotides: TGTGCTAGCAGCCCGTTGGCCCGAGACAGGGCGGGTTGGCGGGAGGTTTTCGACGAGCAGTACTTC. The chain uses TRBV7-7 and TRBJ2-7, with a possible D match to TRBD2 (8 bases). This CDR3 has 22 amino acids. The V gene's germline CDR1 is SSHAT and CDR2 FNYEAQ (reference sequence).